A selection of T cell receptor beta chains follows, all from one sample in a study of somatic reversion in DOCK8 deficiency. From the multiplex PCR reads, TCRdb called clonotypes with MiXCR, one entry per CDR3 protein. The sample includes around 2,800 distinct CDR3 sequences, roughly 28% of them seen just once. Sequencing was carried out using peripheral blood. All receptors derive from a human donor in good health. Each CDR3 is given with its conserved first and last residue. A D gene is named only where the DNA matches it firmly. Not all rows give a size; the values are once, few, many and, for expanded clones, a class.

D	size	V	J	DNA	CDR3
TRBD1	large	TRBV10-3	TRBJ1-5	TGTGCCACCCAGGGAGGGGGCTTCGGTCAGCCCCAGCATTTT	CATQGGGFGQPQHF
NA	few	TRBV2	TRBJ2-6	TGTGCCAGCAGTAAGGCGAGGGGGGCCAACGTCCTGACTTTC	CASSKARGANVLTF
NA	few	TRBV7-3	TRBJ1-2	TGTGCCAGCAGCTTAAGGAACTCCGAGGACTATGGCTACACCTTC	CASSLRNSEDYGYTF
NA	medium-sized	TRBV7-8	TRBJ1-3	TGTGCCAGCAGCTTCGGAGGTGGAAACACCATATATTTT	CASSFGGGNTIYF
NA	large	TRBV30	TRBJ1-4	TGTGCCTGGAATGGGGGGCATGAAAAACTGTTTTTT	CAWNGGHEKLFF
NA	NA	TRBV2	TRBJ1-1	TGTGCCAGCAGTGAAGGCATCATGAACACTGAAGCTTTCTTT	CASSEGIMNTEAFF
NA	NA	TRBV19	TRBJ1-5	TGTGCCAGAAGTATAAATCGCGGATATAGCAATCAGCCCCAGCATTTT	CARSINRGYSNQPQHF
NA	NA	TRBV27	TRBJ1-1	TGTGCCAGCGGATTAGGGCAGATGAACACTGAAGCTTTCTTT	CASGLGQMNTEAFF
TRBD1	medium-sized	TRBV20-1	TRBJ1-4	TGCAGTGCTAGAGATCCGACAGGGGCCAATGAAAAACTGTTTTTT	CSARDPTGANEKLFF
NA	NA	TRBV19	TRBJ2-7	TGTGCCAGTAGTATGAGGGGGACCTACGAGCAGTACTTC	CASSMRGTYEQYF
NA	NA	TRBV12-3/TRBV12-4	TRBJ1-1	TGTGCCAGCAGACACTCCGACAGATTGAACACTGAAGTTTCCTTT	CASRHSDRLNTEVSF
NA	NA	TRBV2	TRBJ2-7	TGTGCCAGCAGTGAAGCTAACAGCGACGAGCAGTACTTC	CASSEANSDEQYF
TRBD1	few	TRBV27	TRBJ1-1	TGTGCCAGCAGTTTGGAAACAGGGGCACCGAACACTGAAGCTTTCTTT	CASSLETGAPNTEAFF
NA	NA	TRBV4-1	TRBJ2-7	TGCGCCAGCAGCCAAGAAGTGTGGGGGCGAGCCGGGTTCCTTCATGACGAGCAGTACTTC	CASSQEVWGRAGFLHDEQYF
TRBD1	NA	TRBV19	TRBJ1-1	TGTGCCACCCCCGAGACAGGGCAGGGGAACACTGAAGCTTTCTTT	CATPETGQGNTEAFF
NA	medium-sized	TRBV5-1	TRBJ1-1	TGCGCCAGCAGCTTCGACGGAACTGAAGCTTTCTTT	CASSFDGTEAFF
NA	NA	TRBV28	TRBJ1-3	TGTGCCAGCACAGCGAAGGGAAACACCATATATTTT	CASTAKGNTIYF
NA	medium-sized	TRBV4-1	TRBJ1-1	TGCGCCAGCAGCCCATCGGTTAACACTGAAGCTTTCTTT	CASSPSVNTEAFF
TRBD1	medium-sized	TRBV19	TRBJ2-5	TGTGCCAGTAGTTCGGACAGGGTATTCAAGACCCAGTACTTC	CASSSDRVFKTQYF
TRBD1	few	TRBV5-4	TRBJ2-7	TGTGCCAGCAGCCAAGCCGGGACAGGGAACTACGAGCAGTACTTC	CASSQAGTGNYEQYF
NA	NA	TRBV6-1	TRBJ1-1	TGTGCCAGCCGAGCTCGGGACCTGGGGGTTTTCTTT	CASRARDLGVFF
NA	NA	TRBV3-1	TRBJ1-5	TGTGCCAGCAGCCAATCCGGCCCCAATCAGCCCCAGCATTTT	CASSQSGPNQPQHF
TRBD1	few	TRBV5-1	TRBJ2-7	TGCGCCAGCAGCTTAGGACAGGGAACCTCCTACGAGCAGTACTTC	CASSLGQGTSYEQYF
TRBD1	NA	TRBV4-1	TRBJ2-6	TGCGCCAGCAGCCAAAACAGGGGGTCTGGCGCCAACGTCCTGACTTTC	CASSQNRGSGANVLTF
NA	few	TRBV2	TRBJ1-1	TGTGCCAGTACTCAGAGGAGGGACACTGAAGCTTTCTTT	CASTQRRDTEAFF
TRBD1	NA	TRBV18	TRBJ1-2	TGTGCCAGCTCACCACTAGACAGGGATGGTGGCTACACCTTC	CASSPLDRDGGYTF
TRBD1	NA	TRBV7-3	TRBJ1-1	TGTGCCAGCAGCTTAGGTCCCGGGACAGGCCAGGGTGCTGAAGCTTTCTTT	CASSLGPGTGQGAEAFF
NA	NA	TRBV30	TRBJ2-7	TGTGCCTGGAGTGTTGACAGGTACGAGCAGTACTTC	CAWSVDRYEQYF
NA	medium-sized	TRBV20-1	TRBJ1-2	TGCAGTGCTGATGACGGTAACTATGGCTACACCTTC	CSADDGNYGYTF
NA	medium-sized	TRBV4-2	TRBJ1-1	TGTGCCAGCAGCCAAGATCATTTTTCGGTGACGGATATGATGAACACTGAAGCTTTCTTT	CASSQDHFSVTDMMNTEAFF
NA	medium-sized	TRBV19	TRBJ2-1	TGTGCCAGTAGCTCGGGGCTAGTCGGGAATGAGCAGTTCTTC	CASSSGLVGNEQFF
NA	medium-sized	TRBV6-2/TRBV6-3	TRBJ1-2	TGTGCCAGCGGTACAGGGTATGGCTACACCTTC	CASGTGYGYTF
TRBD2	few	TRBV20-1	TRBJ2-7	TGCAGTGCTCGGGGGGGAAGCTACGAGCAGTACTTC	CSARGGSYEQYF
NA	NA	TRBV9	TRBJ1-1	TGTGCCAGCAGCCCTTGGTCCCAAACTGAAGCTTTCTTT	CASSPWSQTEAFF
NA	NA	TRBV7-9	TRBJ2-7	TGTGCCAGCAGCTTAGGGGGGGGCTACTCCTACGAGCAGTACTTC	CASSLGGGYSYEQYF
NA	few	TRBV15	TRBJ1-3	TGTGCCACCAGTACCACGGTTCAGATCTCTGGAAACACCATATATTTT	CATSTTVQISGNTIYF
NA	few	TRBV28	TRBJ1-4	TGTGCCAGCAGTCACAGATCGGGGGGCATTGCTAATGAAAAACTGTTTTTT	CASSHRSGGIANEKLFF
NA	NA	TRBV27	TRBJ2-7	TGTGCCAGCAGTTTAAATAAGTTTAACGAGCAGTACTTC	CASSLNKFNEQYF
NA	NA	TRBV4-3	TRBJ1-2	TGCGCCAGCAGCCAAAGTTGGGCTGGGACTGAAGCTAACTATGGCTACACCTTC	CASSQSWAGTEANYGYTF
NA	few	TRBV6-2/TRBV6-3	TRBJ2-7	TGTGCCAGCAGTCTACAGATCTACGAGCAGTACTTC	CASSLQIYEQYF
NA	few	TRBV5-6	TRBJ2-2	TGTGCCAGCAGCTTGGGGACCCCCGGGGAGCTGTTTTTT	CASSLGTPGELFF
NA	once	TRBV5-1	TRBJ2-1	TGCGCCAGCAGCCTGGGACCCTCGGGTTTGGGACTCTACAATGAGCAGTTCTTC	CASSLGPSGLGLYNEQFF
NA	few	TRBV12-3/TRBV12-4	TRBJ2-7	TGTGCCAGCAGGAGCAACGAAGGGCCCTACGAGCAGTACTTC	CASRSNEGPYEQYF
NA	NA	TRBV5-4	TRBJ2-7	TGTGCCGGCCAGACAGATTACGAGCAGTACTTC	CAGQTDYEQYF
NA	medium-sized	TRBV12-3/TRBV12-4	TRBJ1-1	TGTGCCAGCAGTTTGGGAGAAAGAGCTTTCTTT	CASSLGERAFF
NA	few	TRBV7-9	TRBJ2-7	TGTGCCAGCAGCTTATCGTTGACCTACGAGCAGTACTTC	CASSLSLTYEQYF
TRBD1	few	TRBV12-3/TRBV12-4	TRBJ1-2	TGTGCCAGCAGTTTACCCAGGGGGCGGGGACTCATCCAGAACCGCTATGGCTACACCTTC	CASSLPRGRGLIQNRYGYTF
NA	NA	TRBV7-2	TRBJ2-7	TGTGCCAGCAGTCGTACCGACAGCCTAAGGGGTGACGAGCAGTACTTC	CASSRTDSLRGDEQYF
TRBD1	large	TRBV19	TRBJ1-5	TGTGCCAGTACAGGGACAGGGGGTTATCAGCCCCAGCATTTT	CASTGTGGYQPQHF
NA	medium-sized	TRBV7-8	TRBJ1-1	TGTGCCAGCGCCAGGACCTCTACTGAAGCTTTCTTT	CASARTSTEAFF
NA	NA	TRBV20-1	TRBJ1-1	TGCAGTGTTGGCAGTGTACCTGAAGCTTTCTTT	CSVGSVPEAFF